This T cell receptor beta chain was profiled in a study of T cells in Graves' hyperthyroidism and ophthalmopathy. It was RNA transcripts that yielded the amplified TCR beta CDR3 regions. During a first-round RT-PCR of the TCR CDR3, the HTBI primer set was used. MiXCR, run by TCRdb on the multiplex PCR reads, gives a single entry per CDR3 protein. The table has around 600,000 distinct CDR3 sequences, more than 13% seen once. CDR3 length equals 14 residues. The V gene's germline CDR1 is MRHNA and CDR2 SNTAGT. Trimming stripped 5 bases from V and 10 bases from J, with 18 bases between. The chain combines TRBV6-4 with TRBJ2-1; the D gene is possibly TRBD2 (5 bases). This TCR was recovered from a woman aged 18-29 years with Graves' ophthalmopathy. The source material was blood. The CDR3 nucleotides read TGTGCCAGCAGTCAAACGGGAATCCCCGAGGAGCAGTTCTTC. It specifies CASSQTGIPEEQFF.